What follows are 6 T cell receptor beta chains derived from one specimen sequenced in a study of shared clonotypes between healthy human individuals. Repertoires were generated with immunoSEQ multiplex PCR, while TCRdb's copy carries only in-frame clones and drops some. The table records over 400,000 clones, approximately 84% of them present only once. Sequencing was performed on PBMCs. The origin of the receptors is a woman between 40 and 55 years old in good health. Some clones in this sample may be carry-over from other donors' samples.

CDR3 residues: CASSSLGHSTDTQYF. The CDR3 nucleotides read TGTGCCAGCAGTTCCTTGGGCCATAGCACAGATACGCAGTATTTT. This chain joins TRBV9 and TRBJ2-3, with D uncertain. This CDR3 has 15 residues. V lost 5 bases to trimming and J lost 0 bases, with 13 bases between them. Germline CDR1 SGDLS, CDR2 YYNGEE.

This rearrangement joins TRBV5-1 to TRBJ1-2, with TRBD1 as a possible D gene (6 bases). The CDR3 consists of 13 residues. The V end was cut by 0 bases, the J end by 5 bases, with 8 bases between. CDR1 and CDR2 (germline): SGHRS, YFSETQ. The CDR3 DNA is TGCGCCAGCAGCTTGGACAGGGTGTATGGCTACACCTTC. Translating it yields CASSLDRVYGYTF.

Points on this clone: With a far larger clone one base away, a read error is the likely cause. Different DNA sequences within this sample yield the same CDR3. The V and J genes are TRBV25-1 and TRBJ1-3; D gene unclear. V was cut by 5 bases and J by 4 bases, with 6 bases left in between. CDR1 MGHDK and CDR2 SYGVNS come from the germline V gene. The CDR3 has 12 amino acids. CDR3 amino acids: CASSPSGNTIYF. The DNA for the CDR3 is TGTGCCAGCAGTCCTTCGGGAAACACCATATATTTT.

This clone was detected once. A far larger clone is only one base removed, so a read error is likely. The sample carries other DNA sequences with the same CDR3. The V call is TRBV7-2, the J call TRBJ1-3; 10 nucleotides align to TRBD1. V shed 5 bases and J 0 bases; nucleotides not matched to a gene: 7. The CDR3 loop spans 17 amino acids. Germline loops: CDR1 SGHTA, CDR2 FQGNSA. Written as DNA, the CDR3 is TGTGCCAGCAGCGCCAGACAGGGGGCTCTCTCTGGAAACACCATATATTTT. It translates to CASSARQGALSGNTIYF.

Comment on this clone: Different DNA sequences within this sample yield the same CDR3. This rearrangement joins TRBV6-6 to TRBJ2-3; 10 bases match TRBD2. This CDR3 region has 15 residues. Germline lookup yields CDR1 MNHNY and CDR2 SVGAGI (reference sequence). J gave up 1 base and V 6 bases, and 4 bases lay outside the gene matches. CDR3 DNA sequence: TGTGCCAGCAGATCTAGCGGGGGAGGCACAGATACGCAGTATTTT. Translation: CASRSSGGGTDTQYF.

V and J are TRBV18 and TRBJ2-5, with 7 nucleotides matching TRBD2. Gene TRBJ2-7 matches the end of the DNA better, so the J call may be wrong. Germline CDR1 is KGHSH and CDR2 is LQKENI. CDR3 length equals 15 residues. The CDR3 DNA sequence: TGTGCCAGCTCACCTGGCGGCGGGAGAGGCTACGAGCAGTACTTC. Translated: CASSPGGGRGYEQYF.